This T cell receptor (beta chain) was recorded in a study of metastatic and nonmetastatic thyroid tumors. About the research overall: Comparison of repertoires was carried out across blood and tumor or nodule tissue from malignant and benign thyroid patients. Overall study findings and caveats: TCR beta diversity was reportedly significantly higher in malignant thyroid tumors than benign nodules, in blood and tumor.

This clone was seen more than once but under ten times. Its antigen is still unknown. The junction shows a germline mismatch at one end, possibly a read error. In the original workflow: Clinicopathological groups supplied CDR3 differences that were used to build a distant-metastasis classifier for papillary thyroid cancer. TCRdb reanalyzed the PCR reads via MiXCR. These V and J calls originate from TCRdb's pipeline instead of the authors' own analysis. The profile shows around 15,000 clones, about 27% of them singletons. Patients had received no treatment of any kind before thyroid surgery. The germline V gene encodes CDR1 SNHLY and CDR2 FYNNEI. This CDR3 contains 13 residues.

Sequencing was done on a sample of blood. This clonotype originated in a female donor with papillary thyroid cancer or a benign thyroid nodule (not recorded which). Some clones in this sample may be carry-over from other donors' samples. The V call is TRBV2, the J call TRBJ1-1; D gene uncertain. The CDR3 region is CAGSDSGCTEAFF. CDR3 bases: TGTGCCGGCAGTGACTCGGGATGCACTGAAGCTTTCTTT.